The rows below give T cell receptor beta chains drawn from one sample of a study of blood T cells in healthy people across ages. Using its own MiXCR run on the 5' RACE reads, TCRdb lists one record per CDR3 protein. The repertoire consists of approximately 600,000 distinct CDR3 sequences, with about 53% occurring once and the leading ten covering 30% to 40%. The sequenced material came from blood. The receptors shown here come from a man aged 60-69 years in good health. Each CDR3 is given with its conserved first and last residue. A D gene is named only where the DNA matches it firmly. The size entry is marked missing in some rows and otherwise reads once, few, many or a size class.

size: once; D: .; V: TRBV28; J: TRBJ2-1; DNA: TGTGCCAGCAGTCCCGTCGGGATAGGACGAGGCAATGAGCAGTTCTTC; CDR3: CASSPVGIGRGNEQFF
size: .; D: .; V: TRBV6-1; J: TRBJ1-5; DNA: TGTGCCAGCAGTGGGTCCGGCCAGCCCCAGCATTTT; CDR3: CASSGSGQPQHF
size: once; D: TRBD1; V: TRBV12-3/TRBV12-4; J: TRBJ2-2; DNA: TGTGCCAGCACCCTGGGACAGGGGCGGGCGAACACCGGGGAGCTGTTTTTT; CDR3: CASTLGQGRANTGELFF
size: .; D: TRBD1; V: TRBV6-1; J: TRBJ1-2; DNA: TGTGCCAGCAGAACAGGGGTCGCATATGGCTACACCTTC; CDR3: CASRTGVAYGYTF
size: .; D: .; V: TRBV25-1; J: TRBJ2-7; DNA: TGTGCCAGCATCGGCACGTCCTACGAGCAGTACTTC; CDR3: CASIGTSYEQYF
size: .; D: .; V: TRBV10-3; J: TRBJ1-2; DNA: TGTGCCACCACAGGGAACGATGGTGGCTACACCTTC; CDR3: CATTGNDGGYTF
size: .; D: TRBD1; V: TRBV11-2; J: TRBJ2-1; DNA: TGTGCCACCAAACAGGGGTACAATGAGCAGTTCTTC; CDR3: CATKQGYNEQFF
size: once; D: .; V: TRBV10-3; J: TRBJ2-7; DNA: TGTGCCATCTTGAGGGCTTCACCTTCCTACGAGCAGTACTTC; CDR3: CAILRASPSYEQYF
size: .; D: TRBD1; V: TRBV2; J: TRBJ2-6; DNA: TGTGCCAGCAGTGGGCCGGGACAGACCCGCTCTGGGGCCAACGTCCTGACTTTC; CDR3: CASSGPGQTRSGANVLTF
size: .; D: .; V: TRBV3-1; J: TRBJ2-4; DNA: TGTGCCAGCAGCCAAGAAGCTAGTTCTAACATTCAGTACTTC; CDR3: CASSQEASSNIQYF
size: .; D: .; V: TRBV24-1; J: TRBJ2-1; DNA: TGTGCCACCAGTGACCCAGGGGTCGATGAGCAGTTCTTC; CDR3: CATSDPGVDEQFF
size: .; D: .; V: TRBV3-1; J: TRBJ1-2; DNA: TGTGCCAGCAGCCAAGTTACGGGGTATGACTATGGCTACACCTTC; CDR3: CASSQVTGYDYGYTF
size: once; D: TRBD2; V: TRBV20-1; J: TRBJ2-5; DNA: TGCAGTGCCCCCAATAGCGGGGCTTTTCAAGAGACCCAGTACTTC; CDR3: CSAPNSGAFQETQYF
size: .; D: TRBD1; V: TRBV6-2/TRBV6-3; J: TRBJ1-4; DNA: TGTGCCAGCAGTTACTCCCCGGAGGGGGCGCGAACTAATGAAAAACTGTTTTTT; CDR3: CASSYSPEGARTNEKLFF
size: .; D: TRBD2; V: TRBV4-2; J: TRBJ2-2; DNA: TGTGCCAGCAGCCAACGGGACCAGAGATTTAGCGGGGGCCGAACGAACACCGGGGAGCTGTTTTTT; CDR3: CASSQRDQRFSGGRTNTGELFF
size: .; D: TRBD2; V: TRBV10-3; J: TRBJ2-1; DNA: TGTGCCATCAGTGAGTCGGGACTAGCGAACAATGAGCAGTTCTTC; CDR3: CAISESGLANNEQFF
size: .; D: TRBD2; V: TRBV28; J: TRBJ2-7; DNA: TGTGCCAGCAGCCGACTAGCGGGGACCTCCTACGAGCAGTACTTC; CDR3: CASSRLAGTSYEQYF
size: .; D: .; V: TRBV6-5; J: TRBJ2-1; DNA: TGTGCCAGCATCTGGACCGGGGGCACACTCGATGAGCAGTTCTTC; CDR3: CASIWTGGTLDEQFF
size: .; D: TRBD2; V: TRBV20-1; J: TRBJ2-3; DNA: TGCAGTGCTATAAGCGGGGGGCCCCCGGATACGCAGTATTTT; CDR3: CSAISGGPPDTQYF
size: .; D: .; V: TRBV19; J: TRBJ1-2; DNA: TGTGCCAGTAGTATAGACGCCACCGGGACACGATCCTATGGCTACACCTTC; CDR3: CASSIDATGTRSYGYTF
size: .; D: .; V: TRBV10-3; J: TRBJ2-3; DNA: TGTGCCATCGGGAGGCAGTCCCCAGATACGCAGTATTTT; CDR3: CAIGRQSPDTQYF
size: few; D: TRBD1; V: TRBV29-1; J: TRBJ2-5; DNA: TGCAGCGTAGGGACAGGGGGCGAAGAGACCCAGTACTTC; CDR3: CSVGTGGEETQYF
size: .; D: TRBD2; V: TRBV5-1; J: TRBJ2-1; DNA: TGCGCCAGCTTTCGGACTAGCGGGGCCAATGAGCAGTTCTTC; CDR3: CASFRTSGANEQFF
size: .; D: .; V: TRBV4-2; J: TRBJ1-2; DNA: TGTGCCAGCAGCCAAGACGGGGGATCGTCGTGGGGCGGGTACGGCTACACCTTC; CDR3: CASSQDGGSSWGGYGYTF
size: .; D: .; V: TRBV10-3; J: TRBJ1-1; DNA: TGTGCCATCAGTGAAGGAGGGGTGGGCACTGAAGCTTTCTTT; CDR3: CAISEGGVGTEAFF
size: few; D: .; V: TRBV7-2; J: TRBJ1-1; DNA: TGTGCCAGCAGCTTAGCGCAGGGTACGGCTGAAGCTTTCTTT; CDR3: CASSLAQGTAEAFF
size: .; D: .; V: TRBV7-6; J: TRBJ2-3; DNA: TGTGCCAGCAGCTCCGGGCCCAGTAGCACAGATACGCAGTATTTT; CDR3: CASSSGPSSTDTQYF
size: once; D: TRBD2; V: TRBV7-7; J: TRBJ2-1; DNA: TGTGCCAGCAGCCCTCACTCTAGCGGGGCGGAGAATGAGCAGTTCTTC; CDR3: CASSPHSSGAENEQFF
size: .; D: TRBD1; V: TRBV28; J: TRBJ1-1; DNA: TGTGCCAGCACTCCTGGACAGGGTCACACTGAAGCTTTCTTT; CDR3: CASTPGQGHTEAFF
size: .; D: .; V: TRBV5-1; J: TRBJ1-1; DNA: TGCGCCAGCAGCATCGGGGGCTCACAGGGAATGAACACTGAAGCTTTCTTT; CDR3: CASSIGGSQGMNTEAFF
size: few; D: TRBD2; V: TRBV6-2/TRBV6-3; J: TRBJ2-1; DNA: TGTGCCGGGGCGACTAGCGGGGGGCGCAATGAGCAGTTCTTC; CDR3: CAGATSGGRNEQFF
size: .; D: .; V: TRBV21-1; J: TRBJ2-7; DNA: TGTGCCAGCAGCAAAAGGAAACAGAGCTACGAGCAGTACTTC; CDR3: CASSKRKQSYEQYF
size: .; D: .; V: TRBV2; J: TRBJ2-5; DNA: TGTGCCAGCAAGGTCGGGGGTAAAGAGACCCAGTACTTC; CDR3: CASKVGGKETQYF
size: few; D: .; V: TRBV20-1; J: TRBJ2-5; DNA: TGCAGTGCTAGATTCACAGGGCATGGAGGGACCCAGTACTTC; CDR3: CSARFTGHGGTQYF
size: few; D: TRBD2; V: TRBV7-2; J: TRBJ2-7; DNA: TGTGCCAGCAGCTTTAGTATTGCGGGAGACGAGCAGTACTTC; CDR3: CASSFSIAGDEQYF
size: many; D: .; V: TRBV7-9; J: TRBJ2-7; DNA: TGTGCCAGCAGCCCCCCCGGGGGTGGCGAGCAGTACTTC; CDR3: CASSPPGGGEQYF
size: .; D: TRBD1; V: TRBV4-1; J: TRBJ1-4; DNA: TGCGCCAGCAGCCAAGATTTGGGGACAGTTGCAACTAATGAAAAACTGTTTTTT; CDR3: CASSQDLGTVATNEKLFF
size: .; D: TRBD2; V: TRBV4-1; J: TRBJ2-5; DNA: TGCGCCAGCAGCCAAGAGACTAGCGGGGGGGAACCGCATGAGACCCAGTACTTC; CDR3: CASSQETSGGEPHETQYF
size: .; D: .; V: TRBV20-1; J: TRBJ2-7; DNA: TGCAGTGCCCTAGGGGGAAGCTACTACGAGCAGTACTTC; CDR3: CSALGGSYYEQYF
size: .; D: .; V: TRBV6-4; J: TRBJ2-7; DNA: TGTGCCAGCATTACGGACTGCGCCCATTCCTACGAGCAGTACTTC; CDR3: CASITDCAHSYEQYF
size: .; D: TRBD2; V: TRBV10-3; J: TRBJ2-3; DNA: TGTGCCACCAAGACTAGCGGGAACACAGATACGCAGTATTTT; CDR3: CATKTSGNTDTQYF
size: .; D: TRBD1; V: TRBV5-1; J: TRBJ2-7; DNA: TGCGCCAGCAGCTCAAGGGACAGGGGGATCTACGAGCAGTACTTC; CDR3: CASSSRDRGIYEQYF
size: many; D: TRBD2; V: TRBV29-1; J: TRBJ2-1; DNA: TGCAGCGTTGCGTGGGTAGCGGGGGGCAATGAGCAGTTCTTC; CDR3: CSVAWVAGGNEQFF
size: .; D: TRBD2; V: TRBV5-1; J: TRBJ2-1; DNA: TGCGCCAGCAAGGCTAGCGGGGGGCGTGAGCAGTTCTTC; CDR3: CASKASGGREQFF
size: .; D: TRBD1; V: TRBV14; J: TRBJ2-2; DNA: TGTGCCAGCACCATTCGGACAGGGTCTGACACCGGGGAGCTGTTTTTT; CDR3: CASTIRTGSDTGELFF
size: .; D: TRBD1; V: TRBV3-1; J: TRBJ2-7; DNA: TGTGCCAGCAGCCAATCGACAGGGTCCTACAATGAGCAGTACTTC; CDR3: CASSQSTGSYNEQYF
size: .; D: .; V: TRBV4-1; J: TRBJ1-4; DNA: TGCGCCAGCAGCCAAGGCCTTTCCGGCTTTGGTGAAAAACTGTTTTTT; CDR3: CASSQGLSGFGEKLFF
size: once; D: TRBD1; V: TRBV4-1; J: TRBJ2-2; DNA: TGCGCCAGCAGCCAAGGGGACAGGGGAGGAGGGGAGCTGTTTTTT; CDR3: CASSQGDRGGGELFF
size: .; D: TRBD2; V: TRBV4-2; J: TRBJ2-3; DNA: TGTGCCAGCAGCCAACAGATAGCGGGGGCCCTAAGCACAGATACGCAGTATTTT; CDR3: CASSQQIAGALSTDTQYF
size: .; D: TRBD1; V: TRBV7-9; J: TRBJ2-6; DNA: TGTGCCAGCAGCTTATCTGGGGACAGGGGCTCTGGGGCCAACGTCCTGACTTTC; CDR3: CASSLSGDRGSGANVLTF
size: .; D: TRBD1; V: TRBV20-1; J: TRBJ1-1; DNA: TGCAGTGCTAGAGATAGGAAGGGACAGGGAGCCCATTTTTGGGCTGAAGCTTTCTTT; CDR3: CSARDRKGQGAHFWAEAFF
size: .; D: TRBD1; V: TRBV18; J: TRBJ1-5; DNA: TGTGCCAGCTCACCAGGTCTGGACAGGGGTTATCAGCCCCAGCATTTT; CDR3: CASSPGLDRGYQPQHF
size: .; D: .; V: TRBV3-1; J: TRBJ2-3; DNA: TGTGCCAGCAGCCCAACCGTAGGGGTGACAGCCGATTCCACAGATACGCAGTATTTT; CDR3: CASSPTVGVTADSTDTQYF
size: .; D: TRBD1; V: TRBV12-3/TRBV12-4; J: TRBJ1-2; DNA: TGTGCCAGCAGTTCTGGACAGGGTTTCGGGAGCTACACCTTC; CDR3: CASSSGQGFGSYTF
size: .; D: .; V: TRBV5-1; J: TRBJ1-5; DNA: TGCGCCAGCAGCCCGCAAGGAGGAACGCCCCAGCATTTT; CDR3: CASSPQGGTPQHF
size: many; D: TRBD1; V: TRBV25-1; J: TRBJ2-7; DNA: TGTGCCAGCAGTGTGGACAGGGGTGCTGTGCAGTACTTC; CDR3: CASSVDRGAVQYF
size: .; D: .; V: TRBV5-1; J: TRBJ2-7; DNA: TGCGCCAGCAGCTACAGACAGGAATCCAACTACGAGCAGTACTTC; CDR3: CASSYRQESNYEQYF